These T cell receptor beta chains were read from a single sample in a study of T cells after yellow fever vaccination. A single record per CDR3 protein comes from TCRdb applying MiXCR to the 5' RACE reads. In the table there are about 50,000 distinct CDR3 sequences, roughly 7.3% of which are singletons. Here the sequenced sample was CD8+ T cells sorted from PBMCs, taken around 15 days after the first yellow fever vaccination. The receptors here all came from a young man who received the YFV17D yellow fever vaccine. CDR3s include the opening cysteine and the closing phenylalanine or tryptophan. Rows give clone size only sometimes, using once, few, many, or a class for an expanded clone.

size,V,CDR3
many,TRBV5-1,CASSFLPQETQYF
many,TRBV7-6,CASSPGTDNTGELFF
many,TRBV7-8,CASSLTFGQGASNQPQHF
many,TRBV6-1,CASRSGGLTGELFF
many,TRBV12-3/TRBV12-4,CASNLGFADTQYF
many,TRBV5-5,CASSYLIEETQYF
many,TRBV5-6,CASNLKRGGTDTQYF
many,TRBV7-8,CASSLSRESTDTQYF
NA,TRBV5-5,CASSLGQGVNSPLHF
few,TRBV4-1,CASSQERVRGGTYEQFF
few,TRBV5-4,CASSFGHNEQFF
NA,TRBV5-5,CASSLVGSRGQPQHF
many,TRBV12-3/TRBV12-4,CASSLGWTGFYQPQHF
many,TRBV6-5,CASSYGGADTQYF
many,TRBV6-5,CASSYRGTPYEQYF
many,TRBV9,CASSVGGAGYNEQFF
many,TRBV7-2,CASSPGLGTDTQYF
many,TRBV7-9,CASSFSGGPGELFF
many,TRBV12-3/TRBV12-4,CASSTGPNQPQHF
many,TRBV6-2/TRBV6-3,CASSPENRQNEQFF
few,TRBV6-1,CASGHRGANTGELFF
NA,TRBV25-1,CASSTGTGGYGYTF
NA,TRBV12-3/TRBV12-4,CASSFSRMTEAFF
many,TRBV7-9,CASSSGAQNTGELFF
many,TRBV7-2,CASSPSAQGGYEQYF
many,TRBV12-3/TRBV12-4,CASSLGVYNEQFF
NA,TRBV3-1,CASSLPGETQYF
many,TRBV2,CASFAKETQYF
many,TRBV7-9,CASSPTGYNEQFF
many,TRBV10-3,CAINPGLAGDYNEQFF
many,TRBV7-7,CASSRNYNSPLHF
many,TRBV3-1,CASSPPGEPGTGELFF
NA,TRBV12-3/TRBV12-4,CASSKKPTWNQPQHF
many,TRBV12-3/TRBV12-4,CASTVLQANTGELFF
many,TRBV7-9,CASSYNPGRRTEAFF
once,TRBV4-3,CASSQEDKAVIDEKLFF
many,TRBV15,CATSRAPLAGGNEQFF
NA,TRBV20-1,CSARRAHKDSGNTIYF
many,TRBV5-1,CASSQLGAASGGTDTQYF
many,TRBV7-2,CASSTGQGATEAFF
NA,TRBV5-1,CASSLGPSVRRPVEQYF
many,TRBV7-9,CASRWNGPFDEQFF
many,TRBV7-8,CASSPTGLAGASDTQYF
many,TRBV4-1,CASRVTGTSFADTQYF
NA,TRBV7-9,CASSLVPSGSQPQHF
many,TRBV4-2,CASSQDSRGGNQPQHF